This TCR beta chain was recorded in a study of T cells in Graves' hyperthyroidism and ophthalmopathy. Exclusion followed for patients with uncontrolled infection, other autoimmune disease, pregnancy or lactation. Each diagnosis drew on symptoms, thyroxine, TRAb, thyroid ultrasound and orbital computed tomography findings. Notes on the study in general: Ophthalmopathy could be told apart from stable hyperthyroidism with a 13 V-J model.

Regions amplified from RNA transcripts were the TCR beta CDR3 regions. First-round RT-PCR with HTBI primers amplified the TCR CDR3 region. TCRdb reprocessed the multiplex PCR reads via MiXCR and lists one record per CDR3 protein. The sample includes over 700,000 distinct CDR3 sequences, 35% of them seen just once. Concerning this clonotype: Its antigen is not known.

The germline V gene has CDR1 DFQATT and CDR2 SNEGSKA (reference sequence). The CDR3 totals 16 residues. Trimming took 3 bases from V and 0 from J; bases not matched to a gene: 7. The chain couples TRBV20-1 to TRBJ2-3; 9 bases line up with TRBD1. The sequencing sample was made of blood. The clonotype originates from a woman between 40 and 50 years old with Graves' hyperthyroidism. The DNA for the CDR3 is TGCAGTGCTAGGCGGGACAGGGTGGGTAGCACAGATACGCAGTATTTT. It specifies CSARRDRVGSTDTQYF.